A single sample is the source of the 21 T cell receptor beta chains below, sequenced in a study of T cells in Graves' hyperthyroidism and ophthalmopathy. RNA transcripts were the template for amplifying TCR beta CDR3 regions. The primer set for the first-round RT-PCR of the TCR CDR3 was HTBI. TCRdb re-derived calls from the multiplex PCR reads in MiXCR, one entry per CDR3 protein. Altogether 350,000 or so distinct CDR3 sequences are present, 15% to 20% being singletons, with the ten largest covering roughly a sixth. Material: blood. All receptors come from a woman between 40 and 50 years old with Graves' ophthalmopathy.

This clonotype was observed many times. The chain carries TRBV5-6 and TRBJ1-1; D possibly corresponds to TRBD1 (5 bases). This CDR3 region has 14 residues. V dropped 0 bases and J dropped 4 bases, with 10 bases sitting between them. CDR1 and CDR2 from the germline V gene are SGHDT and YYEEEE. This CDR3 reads CASSLVGGSTEAFF. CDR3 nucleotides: TGTGCCAGCAGCTTGGTGGGGGGGTCCACTGAAGCTTTCTTT. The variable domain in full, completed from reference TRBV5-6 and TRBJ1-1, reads DAGVTQSPTHLIKTRGQQVTLRCSPKSGHDTVSWYQQALGQGPQFIFQYYEEEERQRGNFPDRFSGHQFPNYSSELNVNALLLGDSALYLCASSLVGGSTEAFFGQGTRLTVV.

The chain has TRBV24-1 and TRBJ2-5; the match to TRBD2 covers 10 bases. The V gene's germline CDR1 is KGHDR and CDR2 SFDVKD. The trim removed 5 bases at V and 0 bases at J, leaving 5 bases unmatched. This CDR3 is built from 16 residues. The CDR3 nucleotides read TGTGCCACCAGTGGATCGACTAGCGGGTACCAAGAGACCCAGTACTTC. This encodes CATSGSTSGYQETQYF.

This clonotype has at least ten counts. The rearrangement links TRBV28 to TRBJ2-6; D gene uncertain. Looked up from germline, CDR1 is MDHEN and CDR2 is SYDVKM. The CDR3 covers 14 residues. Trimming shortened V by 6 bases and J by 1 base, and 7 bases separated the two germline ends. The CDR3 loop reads CASRLQSGANVLTF. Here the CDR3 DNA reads TGTGCCAGCAGGCTTCAATCTGGGGCCAACGTCCTGACTTTC.

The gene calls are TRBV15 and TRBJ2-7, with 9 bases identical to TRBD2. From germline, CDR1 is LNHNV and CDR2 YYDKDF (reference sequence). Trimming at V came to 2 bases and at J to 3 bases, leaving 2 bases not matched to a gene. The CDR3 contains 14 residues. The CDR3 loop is CATSRQRGDYEQYF. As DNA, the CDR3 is TGTGCCACCAGCAGACAGCGGGGGGACTACGAGCAGTACTTC.

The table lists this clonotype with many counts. As DNA, the CDR3 is TGTGCCAGTAGTATATCTAGCGGGAGTTCGACCGGGGAGCTGTTTTTT. Its protein is CASSISSGSSTGELFF. V gene TRBV19 combines with J gene TRBJ2-2, with TRBD2 matching 10 bases. Germline V CDR1 and CDR2: LNHDA, SQIVND (reference sequence). The CDR3 length is 16 residues. The V and J ends lost 2 bases and 5 bases, in that order; junction bases with no gene match: 5.

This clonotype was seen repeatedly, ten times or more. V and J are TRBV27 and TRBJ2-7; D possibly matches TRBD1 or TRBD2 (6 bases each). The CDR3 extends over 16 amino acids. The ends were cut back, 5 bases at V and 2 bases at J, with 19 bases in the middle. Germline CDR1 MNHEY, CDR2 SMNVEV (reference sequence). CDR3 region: CASSPPRGEMTYEQYF. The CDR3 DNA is TGTGCCAGCAGTCCACCTAGGGGGGAAATGACCTACGAGCAGTACTTC.

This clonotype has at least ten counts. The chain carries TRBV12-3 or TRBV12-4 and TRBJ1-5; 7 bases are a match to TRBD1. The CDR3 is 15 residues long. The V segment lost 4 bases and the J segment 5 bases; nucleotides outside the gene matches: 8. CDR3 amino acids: CASSSVGTGDQPQHF. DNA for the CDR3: TGTGCCAGCAGTTCGGTCGGAACAGGGGATCAGCCCCAGCATTTT.

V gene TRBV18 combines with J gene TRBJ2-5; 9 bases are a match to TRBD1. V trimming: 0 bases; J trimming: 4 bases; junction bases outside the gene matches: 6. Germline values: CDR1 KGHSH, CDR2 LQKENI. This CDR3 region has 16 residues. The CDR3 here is CASSPPKTGGGETQYF. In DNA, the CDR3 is TGTGCCAGCTCACCACCCAAGACAGGGGGAGGAGAGACCCAGTACTTC.

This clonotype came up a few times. The CDR3 coding sequence is TGTGCCTGGAGTGTACGGGCAGCAGGAAATTCACCCCTCCACTTT. This sequence encodes CAWSVRAAGNSPLHF. The chain employs TRBV30 and TRBJ1-6; no clear D. V was shortened by 0 bases and J by 7 bases, with 13 bases between the two germline ends. CDR3 length: 15 residues. Germline loops: CDR1 GTSNPN, CDR2 SVGIG (reference sequence).

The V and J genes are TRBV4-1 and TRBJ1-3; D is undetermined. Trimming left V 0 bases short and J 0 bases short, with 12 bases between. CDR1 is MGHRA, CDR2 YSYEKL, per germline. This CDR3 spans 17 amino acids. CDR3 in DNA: TGCGCCAGCAGCCAAGAACCCTCGGGGTCCTCTGGAAACACCATATATTTT. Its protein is CASSQEPSGSSGNTIYF.

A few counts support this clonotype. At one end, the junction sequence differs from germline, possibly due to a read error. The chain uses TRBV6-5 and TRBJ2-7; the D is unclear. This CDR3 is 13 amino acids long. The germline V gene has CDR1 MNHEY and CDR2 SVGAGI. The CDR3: CASRYSPPGEQYF. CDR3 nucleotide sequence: TGTGCCAGCAGATACTCCCCTCCTGGGGAGCAGTACTTC.

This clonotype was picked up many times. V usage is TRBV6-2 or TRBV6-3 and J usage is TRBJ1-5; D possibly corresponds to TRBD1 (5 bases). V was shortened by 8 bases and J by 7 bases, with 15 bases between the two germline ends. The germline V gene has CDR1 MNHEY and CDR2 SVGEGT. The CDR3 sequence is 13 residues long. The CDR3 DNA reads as TGTGCCAGCGGGAGGGGTTGGGACCAGCCCCAGCATTTT. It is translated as CASGRGWDQPQHF.

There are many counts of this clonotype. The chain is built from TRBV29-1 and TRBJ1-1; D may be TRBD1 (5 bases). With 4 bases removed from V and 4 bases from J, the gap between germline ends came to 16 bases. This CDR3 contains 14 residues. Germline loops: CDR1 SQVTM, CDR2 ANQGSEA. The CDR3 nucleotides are TGCAGCGTTGCAATAGGGGCGGTTAGCACTGAAGCTTTCTTT. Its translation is CSVAIGAVSTEAFF.

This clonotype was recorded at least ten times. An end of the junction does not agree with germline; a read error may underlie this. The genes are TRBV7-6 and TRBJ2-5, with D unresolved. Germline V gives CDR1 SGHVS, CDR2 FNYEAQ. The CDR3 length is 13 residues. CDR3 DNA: TGTGCCAGCAGCTTTGGGAATCAAGAGACCCAGTGCTTC. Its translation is CASSFGNQETQCF.

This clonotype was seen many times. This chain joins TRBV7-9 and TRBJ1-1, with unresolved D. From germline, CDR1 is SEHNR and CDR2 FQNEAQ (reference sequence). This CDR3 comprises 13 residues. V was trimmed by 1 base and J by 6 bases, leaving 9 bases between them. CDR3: CASSLVEVAEAFF. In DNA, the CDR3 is TGTGCCAGCAGCTTAGTGGAGGTCGCTGAAGCTTTCTTT.

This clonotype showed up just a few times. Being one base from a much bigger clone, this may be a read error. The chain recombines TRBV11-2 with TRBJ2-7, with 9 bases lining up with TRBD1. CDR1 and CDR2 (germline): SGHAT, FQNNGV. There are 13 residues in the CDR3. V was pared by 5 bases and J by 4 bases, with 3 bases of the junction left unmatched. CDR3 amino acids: CASSADRGYEQYF. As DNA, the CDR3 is TGTGCCAGCAGCGCCGACAGGGGGTACGAGCAGTACTTC.

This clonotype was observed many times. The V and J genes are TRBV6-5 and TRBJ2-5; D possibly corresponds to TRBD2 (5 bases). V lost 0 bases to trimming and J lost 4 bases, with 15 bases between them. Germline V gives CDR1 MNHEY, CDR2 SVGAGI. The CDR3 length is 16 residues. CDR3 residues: CASSYSAVDEGETQYF. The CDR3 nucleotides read TGTGCCAGCAGTTACTCGGCAGTTGATGAGGGAGAGACCCAGTACTTC.

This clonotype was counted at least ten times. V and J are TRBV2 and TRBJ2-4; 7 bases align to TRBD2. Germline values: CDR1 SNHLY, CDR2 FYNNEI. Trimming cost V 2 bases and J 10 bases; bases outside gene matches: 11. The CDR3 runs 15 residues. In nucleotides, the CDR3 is TGTGCCAGCAGTGAACTGGGCAGGGAGGGATCAATTCAGTACTTC. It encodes CASSELGREGSIQYF.

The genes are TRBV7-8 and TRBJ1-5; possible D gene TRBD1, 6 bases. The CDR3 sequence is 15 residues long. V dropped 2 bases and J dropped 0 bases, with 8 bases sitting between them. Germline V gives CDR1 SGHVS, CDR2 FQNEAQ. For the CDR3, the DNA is TGTGCCAGCAGCTTACAGGGGTATAGCAATCAGCCCCAGCATTTT. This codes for CASSLQGYSNQPQHF.

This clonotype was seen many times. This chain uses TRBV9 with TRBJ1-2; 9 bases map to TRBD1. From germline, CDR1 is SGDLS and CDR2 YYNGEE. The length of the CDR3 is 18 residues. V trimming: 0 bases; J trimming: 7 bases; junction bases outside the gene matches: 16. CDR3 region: CASSVDTLATGTGTGYTF. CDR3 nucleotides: TGTGCCAGCAGCGTAGACACCCTAGCCACAGGGACAGGGACTGGCTACACCTTC.

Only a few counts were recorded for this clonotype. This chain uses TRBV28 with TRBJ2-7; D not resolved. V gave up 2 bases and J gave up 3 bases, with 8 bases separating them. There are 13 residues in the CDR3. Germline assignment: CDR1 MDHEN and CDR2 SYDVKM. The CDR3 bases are TGTGCCAGCAGTTTAAGTCGGATCTACGAGCAGTACTTC. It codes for CASSLSRIYEQYF. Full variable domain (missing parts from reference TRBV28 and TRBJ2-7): DVKVTQSSRYLVKRTGEKVFLECVQDMDHENMFWYRQDPGLGLRLIYFSYDVKMKEKGDIPEGYSVSREKKERFSLILESASTNQTSMYLCASSLSRIYEQYFGPGTRLTVT.